The 23 T cell receptor beta chains presented below share a single source sample, sequenced in a study of T cell clonality in common variable immunodeficiency. This table comes from immunoSEQ multiplex PCR, and its TCRdb copy is limited to in-frame clones, with some not included. The sample is made up of approximately 50,000 clones, none counted only once. The sequenced sample was peripheral blood mononuclear cells. Every receptor here comes from a person aged 18 to 75 in good health.

Many counts were recorded for this clone. The sequence runs out 3 residues before the end of the CDR3; the remainder is reconstructed from the germline J gene. This chain joins TRBV4-2 and TRBJ2-1; maybe TRBD2 (5 bases). V lost 4 bases and J 2 bases, leaving 18 bases between the germline ends. Germline V lookup: CDR1 LGHNA, CDR2 YNFKEQ. The CDR3 extends over 17 amino acids. This chain's CDR3 is CASSLAPLSVAYNEQFF. Partial CDR3 DNA: TGTGCCAGCAGCCTCGCCCCCCTTAGCGTCGCCTACAATGAG.

Many counts were recorded for this clone. The CDR3 goes on 3 residues after the read ends, and that part is filled in from the germline J gene. The gene calls are TRBV5-1 and TRBJ2-3, with 13 bases fitting TRBD2. Germline assignment: CDR1 SGHRS and CDR2 YFSETQ. The trim removed 3 bases at V and 1 base at J, leaving 2 bases unmatched. The CDR3 loop spans 16 amino acids. The part of the CDR3 DNA that was read is TGCGCCAGCAGCTCCGGGACTAGCGGGGGCACAGATACG. It yields the protein CASSSGTSGGTDT. In full, the CDR3 reads CASSSGTSGGTDTQYF.

This clone was seen at least ten times. The CDR3 end falls 3 residues outside the read, so it is completed with the germline J gene. The chain uses TRBV20-1 and TRBJ2-7; D gene ambiguous. Trimming stripped 5 bases from V and 4 bases from J, with 12 bases between. Per germline, CDR1 DFQATT and CDR2 SNEGSKA (reference sequence). The CDR3 runs 12 residues. CDR3 bases read: TGCAGTGCTCCCTTTCGAGCTTACGAG. Translated: CSAPFRAYE. The complete CDR3 protein is CSAPFRAYEQYF.

This clone was found many times. The read halts 3 residues ahead of the CDR3 end, with the missing end drawn from the germline J gene. The V and J genes are TRBV19 and TRBJ1-2; TRBD1 is a possible D gene (5 bases). V lost 10 bases to trimming and J lost 2 bases, with 17 bases between them. The CDR3 length is 14 residues. CDR1 is LNHDA, CDR2 SQIVND, per germline (reference sequence). CDR3 in amino acids: CATRIGQGNYGYTF. The covered CDR3 bases are TGTGCCACCAGAATAGGGCAGGGAAACTATGGC.

This clone was counted at least ten times. Sequencing ends 3 residues short of the CDR3 end; the germline J gene provides the rest. This chain uses TRBV19 with TRBJ1-2; possible D gene TRBD1, 5 bases. Trimming took 6 bases from V and 4 from J, leaving 9 bases between them. The CDR3 runs 12 residues. CDR1 is LNHDA and CDR2 is SQIVND in the germline V gene (reference sequence). CDR3 amino acids: CASRGRAYGYTF. The CDR3 DNA, read in part, is TGTGCCAGTAGGGGCAGGGCCTATGGC.

This clone occurred many times. The read terminates 3 residues before the CDR3 end, so the remaining end is supplied by the germline J gene. The J gene is TRBJ2-1, the V gene TRBV15; 9 bases map to TRBD2. In germline, CDR1 is LNHNV, CDR2 YYDKDF (reference sequence). The trim removed 0 bases at V and 0 bases at J, leaving 0 bases unmatched. CDR3 length: 16 residues. The CDR3 DNA, read in part, is TGTGCCACCAGCAGAGAAGCGGGAGGCTCCTACAATGAG. This codes for CATSREAGGSYNE. The complete CDR3 protein is CATSREAGGSYNEQFF.

This clone was counted only a few times. The read halts 3 residues ahead of the CDR3 end, with the missing end drawn from the germline J gene. This sequence joins TRBV5-7 and TRBJ2-5; TRBD1 is a possible D gene (6 bases). TRBV5-7 is given ORF status, its function remaining uncertain. With 4 bases removed from V and 3 bases from J, the gap between germline ends came to 13 bases. The CDR3 contains 14 residues. CDR3 region: CASSRGRTEETQYF. CDR3 bases read: TGTGCCAGCAGCCGAGGGCGGACAGAAGAGACC.

This clone was seen ten or more times. Sequencing ends 3 residues short of the CDR3 end; the germline J gene provides the rest. The V call is TRBV20-1, the J call TRBJ1-5, with D hard to call. Germline values: CDR1 DFQATT, CDR2 SNEGSKA (reference sequence). V lost 6 bases, J lost 9 bases, and 12 bases lay in between. The CDR3 length is 11 residues. CDR3 DNA, as far as it was read: TGCAGTGCCACCGCAGGATGGCCC. It encodes CSATAGWP. The entire CDR3 protein is CSATAGWPQHF.

This clone was counted ten times or more. The read ends 3 residues before the CDR3 terminus; that terminus is restored from the germline J gene. V gene TRBV29-1 combines with J gene TRBJ2-3, with 7 bases lining up with TRBD2. V was pared by 4 bases and J by 0 bases, with 7 bases of the junction left unmatched. This CDR3 spans 15 amino acids. Per germline, CDR1 SQVTM and CDR2 ANQGSEA. The DNA read from the CDR3 is TGCAGCGTTGTTTCCCCTAGCGGTAGCACAGATACG. It yields the protein CSVVSPSGSTDT. Given in full, the CDR3 is CSVVSPSGSTDTQYF.

This clone was seen at least ten times. With the read ending 3 residues before the CDR3 end, the germline J gene is used to fill in that end. V and J are TRBV4-2 and TRBJ2-7; 10 bases align to TRBD2. CDR3 size: 15 residues. J was trimmed by 6 bases and V by 4 bases; bases with no gene match: 9. CDR1 is LGHNA, CDR2 YNFKEQ, per germline. CDR3 sequence reads: CASSRPTSGAGEQYF. The part of the CDR3 DNA that was read is TGTGCCAGCAGCCGCCCAACTAGCGGGGCCGGCGAG.

This clone was counted at least ten times. The CDR3 end is not reached by the read, which stops 3 residues before it; the germline J gene fills it in. The chain recombines TRBV2 with TRBJ2-3; 11 bases are a match to TRBD2. With V trimmed by 7 bases and J by 2 bases, 5 bases remained unmatched. The germline V gene has CDR1 SNHLY and CDR2 FYNNEI. The CDR3 extends over 15 amino acids. The sequenced part of the CDR3 DNA is TGTGCCAGCACCGGGACTAGCGGAGACACAGATACG. Its translation: CASTGTSGDTDT. The whole CDR3 region reads CASTGTSGDTDTQYF.

The table lists this clone with many counts. The observed sequence ends 3 residues before the CDR3 terminus, with the missing tail filled in from the germline J gene. The V call is TRBV19, the J call TRBJ1-2; 7 nucleotides line up with TRBD1. The CDR3 sequence is 14 residues long. V shed 5 bases and J 6 bases; nucleotides not matched to a gene: 9. Per germline, CDR1 LNHDA and CDR2 SQIVND (reference sequence). CDR3 in amino acids: CASSYSGRGNGYTF. CDR3 DNA (partial): TGTGCCAGTAGTTATTCGGGCAGGGGGAATGGC.

This clone was observed a handful of times. The CDR3 end lies 3 residues beyond the end of the read and is filled in from the germline J gene. The V and J genes are TRBV6-4 and TRBJ2-7; TRBD2 is a possible D gene (6 bases). Germline V gives CDR1 MRHNA, CDR2 SNTAGT. V gave up 5 bases and J gave up 3 bases, with 14 bases separating them. CDR3 length: 14 residues. CDR3 region: CASSFGAGLYEQYF. CDR3 DNA (partial): TGTGCCAGCAGTTTCGGGGCGGGACTCTACGAG.

In this sample, this clone turned up many times. The read ends 3 residues early relative to the CDR3; the germline J gene fills the gap. This chain joins TRBV19 and TRBJ2-5, with D maybe TRBD1 (6 bases). The CDR3 has 13 amino acids. CDR1 and CDR2 from the germline V gene are LNHDA and SQIVND (reference sequence). Deletions cut 2 bases from V and 7 bases from J, with 11 bases between. Incomplete CDR3 DNA: TGTGCCAGTAGTATAAAGGTCAGGGGGACC. Its protein is CASSIKVRGT. The CDR3, in full, reads CASSIKVRGTQYF.

This clone occurred many times. The read halts 3 residues ahead of the CDR3 end, with the missing end drawn from the germline J gene. This chain connects TRBV7-9 to TRBJ2-1, with TRBD2 identical over 7 bases. Germline CDR1 and CDR2: SEHNR and FQNEAQ (reference sequence). V was pared by 5 bases and J by 5 bases, with 9 bases of the junction left unmatched. CDR3 length: 15 amino acids. Incomplete CDR3 DNA: TGTGCCAGCAGCGTAGACGGACTAGGCAACAATGAG. It translates to CASSVDGLGNNE. The CDR3 in its entirety is CASSVDGLGNNEQFF.

This clone was counted many times. The read is 3 residues too short to cover the CDR3 end, so that end is filled in from the germline J gene. J is TRBJ1-1 and V is TRBV5-1; 7 bases are shared with TRBD1. This CDR3 has 15 residues. CDR1 SGHRS and CDR2 YFSETQ come from the germline V gene. V lost 4 bases to trimming and J lost 5 bases; unmatched junction nucleotides: 11. The part of the CDR3 DNA that was read is TGCGCCAGCAGCCCTGGCGACAGGGTTGGGACTGAA. The encoded protein is CASSPGDRVGTE. The complete CDR3 protein is CASSPGDRVGTEAFF.

This clone has a count of ten or more. The read ends 3 residues early relative to the CDR3; the germline J gene fills the gap. This chain uses TRBV6-4 with TRBJ2-2; tentatively, D is TRBD1 (5 bases). The CDR3 spans 13 residues. Deletions cut 0 bases from V and 7 bases from J, with 6 bases between. In germline, CDR1 is MRHNA, CDR2 SNTAGT. The CDR3 sequence is CASSDSTVGELFF. The DNA read from the CDR3 is TGTGCCAGCAGTGACTCGACAGTCGGGGAG.

With regard to this clone: The CDR3 goes on 3 residues after the read ends, and that part is filled in from the germline J gene. The rearrangement joins TRBV7-8 to TRBJ2-7; 8 nucleotides match TRBD2. Trimming cost V 1 base and J 1 base; bases outside gene matches: 12. The germline CDR1 and CDR2 sequences are SGHVS and FQNEAQ. This CDR3 comprises 18 residues. CDR3 DNA, as far as it was read: TGTGCCAGCAGCTTAGTGACAGGCACCGGGACTAGGTCCTACGAG. Translated: CASSLVTGTGTRSYE. The entire CDR3 is CASSLVTGTGTRSYEQYF.

This clone was counted between two and nine times. The CDR3 end is not reached by the read, which stops 3 residues before it; the germline J gene fills it in. The chain joins TRBV7-9 to TRBJ1-1; 7 bases map to TRBD1. Germline V gives CDR1 SEHNR, CDR2 FQNEAQ (reference sequence). V shed 7 bases and J 5 bases; nucleotides not matched to a gene: 10. The CDR3 extends over 14 amino acids. The DNA read from the CDR3 is TGTGCCAGCACCATAGATACAGGGGAGACTGAA. This translates into CASTIDTGETE. The CDR3 reads in full as CASTIDTGETEAFF.

This clone was picked up many times. The sequenced fragment ends 3 residues before the CDR3 boundary, so the rest is inferred from the germline J gene. This rearrangement joins TRBV6-1 to TRBJ2-3; D unresolved. The germline V and J ends were trimmed by 4 bases and 4 bases, with 9 bases remaining between them. Germline lookup yields CDR1 MNHNS and CDR2 SASEGT. There are 13 residues in the CDR3. The CDR3 loop reads CASSGGPADTQYF. The DNA read from the CDR3 is TGTGCCAGCAGTGGAGGTCCCGCAGATACG.

A word on this clone: From the germline J gene comes the end of the CDR3, since the read stops 3 residues before it. This chain uses TRBV7-9 with TRBJ2-1, with TRBD2 matching 8 bases. CDR1 is SEHNR and CDR2 is FQNEAQ in the germline V gene (reference sequence). V was pared by 1 base and J by 4 bases, with 3 bases of the junction left unmatched. The CDR3 spans 15 residues. CDR3 in amino acids: CASSLDGTRYNEQFF. The covered CDR3 bases are TGTGCCAGCAGCTTAGACGGGACTAGATACAATGAG.

This clone was recorded at least ten times. The missing CDR3 end, 3 residues past where the read stops, is filled in from the germline J gene. V usage is TRBV5-4 and J usage is TRBJ2-7, with D possibly being TRBD1 (6 bases). In germline, CDR1 is SGHNT, CDR2 YYREEE (reference sequence). The CDR3 is 13 residues long. The V end lost 3 bases, the J end lost 5 bases, and 12 bases lay between the germline ends. The CDR3 bases that were read are TGTGCCAGCAGCTCAACAGGGATCCACGAG. This translates into CASSSTGIHE. The whole CDR3 sequence reads CASSSTGIHEQYF.

This clone was detected ten times or more. The sequenced fragment ends 3 residues before the CDR3 boundary, so the rest is inferred from the germline J gene. The genes are TRBV6-2 or TRBV6-3 and TRBJ2-3; 8 nucleotides align to TRBD2. The CDR3 has 11 amino acids. Germline V lookup: CDR1 MNHEY, CDR2 SVGEGT. V trimming: 10 bases; J trimming: 8 bases; junction bases outside the gene matches: 5. The sequenced CDR3 bases are TGTGCCACCCCGGGAGGGGGTACG. It translates to CATPGGGT. In full, the CDR3 is CATPGGGTQYF.